These 31 T cell receptor beta chains came from one sample sequenced in a study of T cell repertoires in cytomegalovirus infection. No antigen is known for these receptors. TCRdb re-called the reads with MiXCR, one entry per CDR3 protein. The data contain about 480,000 distinct CDR3 sequences, 25% to 35% of them singletons. The sequenced sample was cultured PBMCs, obtained from culture after CMV antigen stimulation. These receptors originate from a human donor in good health (CMV status not recorded). Some clones in this sample may be carry-over from other donors' samples.

This clonotype showed up just a few times. The rearrangement joins TRBV7-2 to TRBJ2-1, with a possible D match to TRBD1 (8 bases). Germline V gene data show CDR1 as SGHTA and CDR2 as FQGNSA. This CDR3 spans 16 amino acids. Trimming removed 2 bases at V and 3 bases at J, with 14 bases between. This CDR3 reads CASSLLYRGGYNEQFF. CDR3 in DNA: TGTGCCAGCAGCTTACTTTACAGGGGGGGCTACAATGAGCAGTTCTTC.

The rearrangement links TRBV27 to TRBJ2-7; tentatively, D is TRBD1 or TRBD2 (5 bases each). Trimming removed 0 bases from V and 4 bases from J, with 16 bases in between. Germline V gene data show CDR1 as MNHEY and CDR2 as SMNVEV (reference sequence). The CDR3 is 16 residues long. Here the CDR3 DNA reads TGTGCCAGCAGTTTATCGCATCTCGGGACCGAATACGAGCAGTACTTC. It codes for CASSLSHLGTEYEQYF.

This clonotype has only a few counts. The J gene is TRBJ2-3, the V gene TRBV6-6, with D perhaps matching TRBD1 (8 bases). CDR1 is MNHNY and CDR2 is SVGAGI in the germline V gene (reference sequence). This CDR3 is built from 17 residues. V lost 6 bases to trimming and J lost 8 bases, with 27 bases between them. This chain's CDR3 is CASSPRPTGGTIGTQYF. The CDR3 DNA reads as TGTGCCAGCAGCCCGCGTCCTACAGGGGGGACTATTGGTACGCAGTATTTT.

This clonotype came up a few times. V usage is TRBV7-6 and J usage is TRBJ2-1, with D unclear. With 5 bases removed from V and 8 bases from J, the gap between germline ends came to 10 bases. Germline CDR1 reads SGHVS; CDR2 reads FNYEAQ. CDR3 length equals 12 residues. DNA of the CDR3: TGTGCCAGCAGCGACGGGTTGGATGAGCAGTTCTTC. Its translation is CASSDGLDEQFF.

Only a few counts were recorded for this clonotype. The chain employs TRBV12-3 or TRBV12-4 and TRBJ2-5; no firm D call. The CDR3 totals 13 residues. V was cut by 3 bases and J by 1 base, with 6 bases left in between. The CDR3 protein is CASSFVGQETQYF. CDR3 coding DNA: TGTGCCAGCAGTTTTGTGGGCCAAGAGACCCAGTACTTC.

The chain carries TRBV4-3 and TRBJ1-1; tentatively, D is TRBD1 (5 bases). V was trimmed by 4 bases and J by 1 base, leaving 16 bases between them. This CDR3 contains 16 residues. Germline assignment: CDR1 LGHNA and CDR2 YSLEER. Here the CDR3 reads CASSRDLTGQNTEAFF. CDR3 DNA: TGCGCCAGCAGCCGAGATCTCACAGGACAGAACACTGAAGCTTTCTTT.

This clonotype was counted between two and nine times. V gene TRBV11-3 combines with J gene TRBJ2-2; no clear D gene. Between the trimmed V and J ends, which lost 5 bases and 7 bases, there was a span of 11 bases. Per germline, CDR1 SGHNT and CDR2 YENEEA. The CDR3 sequence is 13 residues long. This CDR3 is CASSTTRGGELFF. The CDR3 DNA is TGTGCCAGCAGCACGACCAGAGGCGGGGAGCTGTTTTTT.

The chain employs TRBV6-2 or TRBV6-3 and TRBJ2-5; TRBD2 might be the D (5 bases). This CDR3 region has 14 residues. Germline loops: CDR1 MNHEY, CDR2 SVGEGT. Trimming cost V 6 bases and J 2 bases, with 13 bases left between them. The CDR3 protein is CASRPWRAQETQYF. CDR3 nucleotide sequence: TGTGCCAGCAGGCCGTGGCGGGCTCAAGAGACCCAGTACTTC.

In this sample, this clonotype turned up a few times. V gene TRBV18 combines with J gene TRBJ2-7; 9 bases match TRBD2. The V segment lost 4 bases and the J segment 2 bases; nucleotides outside the gene matches: 3. Germline V gene data show CDR1 as KGHSH and CDR2 as LQKENI. The CDR3 covers 14 residues. The CDR3 coding sequence is TGTGCCAGCTCACGGACTAGCGTTCCCTACGAGCAGTACTTC. Protein sequence: CASSRTSVPYEQYF.

The rearrangement joins TRBV13 to TRBJ1-2; D unresolved. Trimming stripped 4 bases from V and 3 bases from J, with 12 bases between. The germline V gene encodes CDR1 PRHDT and CDR2 FYEKMQ (reference sequence). The CDR3 has 14 residues. The CDR3 loop is CASSSTGSHYGYTF. CDR3 coding DNA: TGTGCCAGCAGCTCTACCGGATCACACTATGGCTACACCTTC.

This clonotype was seen only a few times. The chain employs TRBV4-1 and TRBJ1-5, with a possible D match to TRBD1 (5 bases). V gave up 1 base and J gave up 2 bases, with 15 bases separating them. Germline CDR1 reads MGHRA; CDR2 reads YSYEKL. The CDR3 contains 17 residues. The CDR3 DNA reads as TGCGCCAGCAGCCAAGGATTCACATTCAGGGGCAATCAGCCCCAGCATTTT. Residues: CASSQGFTFRGNQPQHF.

This chain joins TRBV6-8 and TRBJ2-1, with a weak D call TRBD2 (6 bases). V dropped 9 bases and J dropped 1 base, with 22 bases sitting between them. CDR1 MNHGY and CDR2 SAAAGT come from the germline V gene. CDR3 length equals 17 residues. The CDR3 is CARKISGDFPSYNEQFF. CDR3 nucleotides: TGTGCCAGGAAGATTAGCGGAGACTTCCCGTCCTACAATGAGCAGTTCTTC.

This clonotype occurred a few times. The chain has TRBV11-2 and TRBJ2-2, with 10 bases that match TRBD1. The CDR3 is 16 amino acids. Looked up from germline, CDR1 is SGHAT and CDR2 is FQNNGV. Trimming removed 1 base from V and 8 bases from J; junction bases left unmatched: 7. In nucleotides, the CDR3 is TGTGCCAGCAGCTTAGTCAAGACAGGGGGCAGGGGGGAGCTGTTTTTT. Its protein is CASSLVKTGGRGELFF.

This chain uses TRBV6-5 with TRBJ2-1, with 7 nucleotides matching TRBD2. Germline loops: CDR1 MNHEY, CDR2 SVGAGI. The CDR3 covers 17 residues. Trimming took 2 bases from V and 6 from J; bases not matched to a gene: 13. CDR3: CASSYTRGRVTSNEQFF. The CDR3, as DNA: TGTGCCAGCAGTTACACACGCGGGAGAGTTACGTCCAATGAGCAGTTCTTC.

J is TRBJ1-4 and V is TRBV7-2, with TRBD1 identical over 12 bases. Trimming took 5 bases from V and 0 from J; bases not matched to a gene: 7. The CDR3 covers 18 residues. Germline V gives CDR1 SGHTA, CDR2 FQGNSA. This CDR3 is CASSLGTGGGSTNEKLFF. The DNA of the CDR3 is TGTGCCAGCAGCCTCGGGACAGGGGGCGGTTCAACTAATGAAAAACTGTTTTTT.

V usage is TRBV5-5 and J usage is TRBJ2-3; D remains unclear. The CDR3 is made up of 16 amino acids. Germline loops: CDR1 SGHKS, CDR2 YYEKEE (reference sequence). Trimming pared 2 bases from V and 0 bases from J, leaving 13 bases between. The CDR3 sequence: CASSFQGFSSTDTQYF. The CDR3 coding sequence is TGTGCCAGCAGCTTTCAAGGATTTTCTAGCACAGATACGCAGTATTTT.

This clonotype was detected only a few times. The J gene is TRBJ2-1, the V gene TRBV6-1; TRBD1 matches 7 bases. V lost 2 bases to trimming and J lost 9 bases; unmatched junction nucleotides: 13. This CDR3 is built from 16 residues. CDR1 and CDR2 from the germline V gene are MNHNS and SASEGT. The CDR3 bases are TGTGCCAGCAGTGAACCACAGGGGTCCGGATGGGGTGAGCAGTTCTTC. Translated, it gives CASSEPQGSGWGEQFF.

J is TRBJ2-5 and V is TRBV24-1, with D possibly TRBD1 on 5 matching bases. The germline V gene encodes CDR1 KGHDR and CDR2 SFDVKD. The CDR3 has 15 residues. V gave up 1 base and J gave up 3 bases, with 11 bases separating them. CDR3 coding DNA: TGTGCCACCAGTGATTTAGGGGCAGGGAAAGAGACCCAGTACTTC. It encodes CATSDLGAGKETQYF.

The V gene is TRBV4-3, the J gene TRBJ2-5; D gene uncertain. This CDR3 contains 13 residues. Germline lookup yields CDR1 LGHNA and CDR2 YSLEER. V gave up 1 base and J gave up 1 base, with 4 bases separating them. The CDR3 protein is CASSQVAQETQYF. CDR3 nucleotide sequence: TGCGCCAGCAGCCAAGTGGCCCAAGAGACCCAGTACTTC.

This sequence joins TRBV7-9 and TRBJ2-6; D gene ambiguous. Deletions cut 6 bases from V and 0 bases from J, with 6 bases between. Germline V lookup: CDR1 SEHNR, CDR2 FQNEAQ (reference sequence). The CDR3 sequence is 14 residues long. The CDR3 nucleotides read TGTGCCAGCAGACCAAACTCTGGGGCCAACGTCCTGACTTTC. Translated, it gives CASRPNSGANVLTF. Complete variable domain (other parts from reference TRBV7-9 and TRBJ2-6): DTGVSQNPRHKITKRGQNVTFRCDPISEHNRLYWYRQTLGQGPEFLTYFQNEAQLEKSRLLSDRFSAERPKGSFSTLEIQRTEQGDSAMYLCASRPNSGANVLTFGAGSRLTVL.

This clonotype was picked up many times. The V gene is TRBV7-2, the J gene TRBJ2-2; 10 nucleotides agree with TRBD2. Trimming cost V 5 bases and J 2 bases; bases outside gene matches: 11. This CDR3 is built from 18 residues. Germline V gene lookup returns CDR1 SGHTA and CDR2 FQGNSA. The CDR3 bases are TGTGCCAGCAGCCCCGAACTACTAGCGGGATTTAACACCGGGGAGCTGTTTTTT. Protein product: CASSPELLAGFNTGELFF. Drawing the rest from reference TRBV7-2 and TRBJ2-2, the complete variable domain is GAGVSQSPSNKVTEKGKDVELRCDPISGHTALYWYRQSLGQGLEFLIYFQGNSAPDKSGLPSDRFSAERTGGSVSTLTIQRTQQEDSAVYLCASSPELLAGFNTGELFFGEGSRLTVL.

The chain employs TRBV29-1 and TRBJ2-5; unclear D gene. V lost 7 bases, J lost 1 base, and 10 bases lay in between. The V gene's germline CDR1 is SQVTM and CDR2 ANQGSEA. This CDR3 comprises 12 residues. Written as DNA, the CDR3 is TGCAGCGCCCCTATCGGCCAAGAGACCCAGTACTTC. Protein: CSAPIGQETQYF.

This clonotype was seen only a few times. This chain links TRBV12-3 or TRBV12-4 with TRBJ2-5; 8 bases fit TRBD2. V lost 1 base, J lost 7 bases, and 17 bases stayed unmatched. This CDR3 has 18 amino acids. This chain's CDR3 is CASSLGLTTGTRHRTQYF. The CDR3 DNA follows: TGTGCCAGCAGTTTAGGGCTGACGACCGGGACTAGGCATCGGACCCAGTACTTC.

This clonotype was seen ten or more times. The gene calls are TRBV7-2 and TRBJ2-3; TRBD2 matches 7 bases. CDR3 size: 18 residues. From germline, CDR1 is SGHTA and CDR2 FQGNSA. J lost 5 bases, V lost 4 bases, and 18 bases had no gene match. The CDR3 bases are TGTGCCAGCAGCTACGTTGGGGGGACTACAGAAGGGGTAGATACGCAGTATTTT. It encodes CASSYVGGTTEGVDTQYF. The full variable domain, its missing parts supplied by reference TRBV7-2 and TRBJ2-3, is GAGVSQSPSNKVTEKGKDVELRCDPISGHTALYWYRQSLGQGLEFLIYFQGNSAPDKSGLPSDRFSAERTGGSVSTLTIQRTQQEDSAVYLCASSYVGGTTEGVDTQYFGPGTRLTVL.

This clonotype was found many times. The V call is TRBV25-1, the J call TRBJ2-1, with 10 positions matching TRBD2. V gave up 10 bases and J gave up 8 bases; unmatched junction bases: 17. Germline assignment: CDR1 MGHDK and CDR2 SYGVNS. The CDR3 is 16 amino acids. The CDR3 reads CATHPAPASGSYEQFF. The CDR3 DNA reads as TGTGCCACCCACCCTGCCCCGGCTAGCGGGAGTTATGAGCAGTTCTTC.

V and J are TRBV7-8 and TRBJ2-1; 9 positions match TRBD2. With V trimmed by 2 bases and J by 6 bases, 5 bases remained unmatched. Germline lookup yields CDR1 SGHVS and CDR2 FQNEAQ. There are 15 residues in the CDR3. The DNA for the CDR3 is TGTGCCAGCAGCTTAATATTGACTAGCGGCAATGAGCAGTTCTTC. Translation: CASSLILTSGNEQFF.

This chain links TRBV7-2 with TRBJ2-7, with 7 bases aligning to TRBD2. The CDR3 length is 18 residues. Germline values: CDR1 SGHTA, CDR2 FQGNSA. With V trimmed by 0 bases and J by 5 bases, 16 bases remained unmatched. CDR3 in amino acids: CASSLAVRAWRESHEQYF. The CDR3 bases are TGTGCCAGCAGCTTAGCCGTGCGGGCTTGGCGGGAGTCCCACGAGCAGTACTTC.

The chain combines TRBV7-2 with TRBJ1-4, with a tentative D call TRBD1 (5 bases). Germline loops: CDR1 SGHTA, CDR2 FQGNSA. The CDR3 covers 16 residues. Trimming removed 5 bases from V and 0 bases from J, with 13 bases in between. CDR3 nucleotides: TGTGCCAGCAGCCCCTGGGGGTTGGCAACTAATGAAAAACTGTTTTTT. As protein: CASSPWGLATNEKLFF.

This clonotype has more than one count but fewer than ten. The chain uses TRBV5-1 and TRBJ1-4, with D possibly being TRBD1 (5 bases). V was pared by 7 bases and J by 3 bases, with 16 bases between. The CDR3 contains 15 residues. Germline CDR1 reads SGHRS; CDR2 reads YFSETQ. The chain's CDR3 is CASRKGVDPNEKLFF. The CDR3 DNA reads as TGCGCCAGCCGGAAAGGGGTAGACCCTAATGAAAAACTGTTTTTT.

The V call is TRBV5-4, the J call TRBJ1-4; a possible D gene is TRBD1 (6 bases). In germline, CDR1 is SGHNT, CDR2 YYREEE (reference sequence). This CDR3 comprises 14 residues. V was clipped by 4 bases and J by 8 bases, with 15 bases between them. The CDR3 sequence is CASSRADRNEKLFF. The DNA for the CDR3 is TGTGCCAGCAGCCGGGCGGACAGAAACGAAAAACTGTTTTTT.

The rearrangement uses TRBV4-3 and TRBJ2-5; 13 nucleotides agree with TRBD2. The CDR3 covers 16 residues. CDR1 LGHNA and CDR2 YSLEER come from the germline V gene. The V gene end was trimmed by 1 base and the J gene end by 3 bases; junction bases not matched to a gene: 2. CDR3 DNA sequence: TGCGCCAGCAGCCAAGGGACTAGCGGGAGTGAAGAGACCCAGTACTTC. Translation: CASSQGTSGSEETQYF.